This T cell receptor (beta chain) emerged from a study of cytomegalovirus exposure and HLA in healthy donors. Findings and caveats of the study: Association of roughly 18,000 TCR beta sequences with HLA alleles was found at 0.05 false discovery rate in a later analysis.

Unmatched junction bases numbered 2, after V lost 1 base and J lost 3 bases. The CDR3 covers 15 residues. Per germline, CDR1 LNHDA and CDR2 SQIVND (reference sequence). The PCR made use of 60 Vbeta and 13 Jbeta primers. TCRdb's copy holds only in-frame clones and misses some; the assay was immunoSEQ multiplex PCR. The profile shows a few hundred thousand clones, 80% to 95% of them singletons. Among the donors, all were healthy bone marrow donors. Worth noting for this clone: Its antigen is not known.

Sequenced sample: PBMCs. V is TRBV19 and J is TRBJ2-3, with 9 bases that match TRBD2. The sequence was obtained from a girl aged 2-10 years in good health and CMV-seronegative. CDR3 sequence reads: CASSIAAGGTDTQYF. In DNA form, the CDR3 reads TGTGCCAGTAGTATAGCGGCGGGGGGGACAGATACGCAGTATTTT.